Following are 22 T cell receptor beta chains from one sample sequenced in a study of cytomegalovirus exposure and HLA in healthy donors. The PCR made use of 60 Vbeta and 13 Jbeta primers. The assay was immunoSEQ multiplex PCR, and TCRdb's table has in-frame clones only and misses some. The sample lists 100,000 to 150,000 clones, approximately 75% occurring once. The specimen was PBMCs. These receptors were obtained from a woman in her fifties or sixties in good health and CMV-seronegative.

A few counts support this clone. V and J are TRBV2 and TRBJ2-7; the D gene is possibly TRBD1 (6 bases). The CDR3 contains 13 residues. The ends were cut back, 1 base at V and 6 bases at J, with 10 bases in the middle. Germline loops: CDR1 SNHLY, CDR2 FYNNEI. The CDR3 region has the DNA TGTGCCAGCAGTGAAGGGACAGAGGGCGAGCAGTACTTC. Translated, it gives CASSEGTEGEQYF. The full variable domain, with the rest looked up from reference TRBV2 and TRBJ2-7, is EPEVTQTPSHQVTQMGQEVILRCVPISNHLYFYWYRQILGQKVEFLVSFYNNEISEKSEIFDDQFSVERPDGSNFTLKIRSTKLEDSAMYFCASSEGTEGEQYFGPGTRLTVT.

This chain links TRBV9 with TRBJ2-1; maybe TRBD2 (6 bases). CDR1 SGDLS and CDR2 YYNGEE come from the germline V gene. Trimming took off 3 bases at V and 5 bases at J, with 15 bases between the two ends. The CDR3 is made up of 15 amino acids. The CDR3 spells CASSGAPGVNNEQFF. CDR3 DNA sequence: TGTGCCAGCAGCGGAGCCCCGGGGGTTAACAATGAGCAGTTCTTC.

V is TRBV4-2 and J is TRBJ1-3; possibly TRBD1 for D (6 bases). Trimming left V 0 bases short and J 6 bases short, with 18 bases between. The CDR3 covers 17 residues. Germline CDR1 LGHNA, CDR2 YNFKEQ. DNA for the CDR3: TGTGCCAGCAGCCAAGAGGGTACTAAGGGGGACGTAAACACCATATATTTT. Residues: CASSQEGTKGDVNTIYF.

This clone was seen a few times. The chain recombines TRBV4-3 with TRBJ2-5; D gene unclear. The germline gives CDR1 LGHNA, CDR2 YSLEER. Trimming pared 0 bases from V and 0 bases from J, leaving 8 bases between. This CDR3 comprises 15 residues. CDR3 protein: CASSQDLRYQETQYF. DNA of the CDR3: TGCGCCAGCAGCCAAGATCTCCGGTACCAAGAGACCCAGTACTTC.

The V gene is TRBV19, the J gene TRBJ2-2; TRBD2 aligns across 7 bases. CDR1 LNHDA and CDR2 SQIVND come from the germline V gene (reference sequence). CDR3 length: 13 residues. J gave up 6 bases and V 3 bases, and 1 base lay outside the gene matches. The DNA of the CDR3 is TGTGCCAGTAGTATTGGGGGGGCCGGGGAGCTGTTTTTT. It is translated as CASSIGGAGELFF.

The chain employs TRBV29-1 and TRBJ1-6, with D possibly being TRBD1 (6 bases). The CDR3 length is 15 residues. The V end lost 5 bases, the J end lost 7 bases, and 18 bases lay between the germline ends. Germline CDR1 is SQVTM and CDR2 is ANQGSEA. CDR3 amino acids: CSVQTGTPNNSPLHF. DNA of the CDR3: TGCAGCGTTCAAACCGGGACACCGAACAATTCACCCCTCCACTTT.

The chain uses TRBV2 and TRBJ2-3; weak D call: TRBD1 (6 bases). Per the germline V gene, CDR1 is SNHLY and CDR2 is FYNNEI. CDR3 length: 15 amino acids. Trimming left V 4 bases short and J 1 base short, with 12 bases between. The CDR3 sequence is CASSVLGGRTDTQYF. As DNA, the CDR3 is TGTGCCAGCAGTGTGCTTGGGGGCCGCACAGATACGCAGTATTTT.

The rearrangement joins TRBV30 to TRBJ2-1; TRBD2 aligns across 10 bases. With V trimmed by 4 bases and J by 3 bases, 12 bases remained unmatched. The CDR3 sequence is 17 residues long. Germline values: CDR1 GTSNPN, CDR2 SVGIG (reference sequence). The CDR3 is CAWKPGAWTSGYNEQFF. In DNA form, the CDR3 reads TGTGCCTGGAAACCAGGGGCCTGGACTAGCGGCTACAATGAGCAGTTCTTC.

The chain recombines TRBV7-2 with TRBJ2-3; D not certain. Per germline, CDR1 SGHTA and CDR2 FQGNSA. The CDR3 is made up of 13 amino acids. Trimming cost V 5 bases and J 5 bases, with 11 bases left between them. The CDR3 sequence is CASSPLRGDTQYF. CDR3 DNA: TGTGCCAGCAGCCCCCTTAGAGGAGATACGCAGTATTTT.

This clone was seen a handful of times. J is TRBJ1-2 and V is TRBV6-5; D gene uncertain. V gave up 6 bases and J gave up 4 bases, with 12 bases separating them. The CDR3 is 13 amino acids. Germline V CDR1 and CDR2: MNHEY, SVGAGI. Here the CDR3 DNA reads TGTGCCAGCAGCAAAGACAATCTCTATGGCTACACCTTC. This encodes CASSKDNLYGYTF.

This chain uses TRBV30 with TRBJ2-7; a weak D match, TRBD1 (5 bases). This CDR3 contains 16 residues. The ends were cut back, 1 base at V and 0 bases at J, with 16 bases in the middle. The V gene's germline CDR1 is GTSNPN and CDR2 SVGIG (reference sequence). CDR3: CAWSGRWTSISYEQYF. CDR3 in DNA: TGTGCCTGGAGTGGGCGGTGGACAAGCATCTCCTACGAGCAGTACTTC.

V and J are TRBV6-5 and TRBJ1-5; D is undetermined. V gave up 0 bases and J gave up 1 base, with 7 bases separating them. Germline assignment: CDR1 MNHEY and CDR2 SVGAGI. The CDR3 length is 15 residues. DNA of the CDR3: TGTGCCAGCAGTTACTCGTCGGTGAGCAATCAGCCCCAGCATTTT. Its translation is CASSYSSVSNQPQHF.

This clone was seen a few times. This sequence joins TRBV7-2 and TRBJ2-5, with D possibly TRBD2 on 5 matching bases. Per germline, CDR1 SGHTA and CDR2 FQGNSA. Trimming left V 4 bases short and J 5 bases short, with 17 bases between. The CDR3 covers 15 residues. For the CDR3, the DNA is TGTGCCAGCAGCTCCAGGCCCGGGGTGGGCGAGACCCAGTACTTC. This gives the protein CASSSRPGVGETQYF.

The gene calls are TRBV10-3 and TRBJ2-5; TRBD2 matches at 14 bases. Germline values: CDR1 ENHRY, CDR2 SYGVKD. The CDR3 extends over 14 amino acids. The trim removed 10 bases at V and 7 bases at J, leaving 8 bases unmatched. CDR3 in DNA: TGTGCCACGGGACTAGCGGGAGTCGGAGGGACCCAGTACTTC. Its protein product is CATGLAGVGGTQYF.

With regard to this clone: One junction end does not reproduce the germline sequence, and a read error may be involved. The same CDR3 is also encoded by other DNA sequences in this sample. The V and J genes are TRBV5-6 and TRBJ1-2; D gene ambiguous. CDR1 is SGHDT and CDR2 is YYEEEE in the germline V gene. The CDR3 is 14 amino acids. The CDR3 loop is CASSFGRSNYGYTF. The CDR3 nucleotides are TGTGCCAGCAGCTTTGGCCGTTCTAACTATGGTTACACCTTC.

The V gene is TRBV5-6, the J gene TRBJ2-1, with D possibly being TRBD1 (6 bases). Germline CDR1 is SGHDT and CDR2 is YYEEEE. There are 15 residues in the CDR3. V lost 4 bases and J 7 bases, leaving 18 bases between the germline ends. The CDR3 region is CASSGGADQGNEQFF. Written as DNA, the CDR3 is TGTGCCAGCAGCGGAGGCGCCGACCAGGGGAATGAGCAGTTCTTC.

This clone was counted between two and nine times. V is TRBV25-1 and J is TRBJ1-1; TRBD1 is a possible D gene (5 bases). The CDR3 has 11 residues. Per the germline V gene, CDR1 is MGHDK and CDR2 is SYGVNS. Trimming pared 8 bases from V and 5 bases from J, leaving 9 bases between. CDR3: CASQGGTEAFF. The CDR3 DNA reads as TGTGCCAGCCAGGGCGGAACTGAAGCTTTCTTT.

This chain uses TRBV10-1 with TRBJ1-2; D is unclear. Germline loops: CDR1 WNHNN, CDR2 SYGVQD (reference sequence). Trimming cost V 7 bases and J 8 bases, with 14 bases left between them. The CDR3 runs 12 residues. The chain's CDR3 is CASILGSVGYTF. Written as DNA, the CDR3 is TGCGCCAGCATCCTCGGGAGCGTCGGCTACACCTTC.

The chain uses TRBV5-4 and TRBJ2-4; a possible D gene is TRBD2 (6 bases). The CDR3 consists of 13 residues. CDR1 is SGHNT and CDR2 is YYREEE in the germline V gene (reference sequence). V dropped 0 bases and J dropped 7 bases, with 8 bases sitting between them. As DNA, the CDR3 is TGTGCCAGCAGCTTGGGTGGGGGGAACATTCAGTACTTC. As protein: CASSLGGGNIQYF.

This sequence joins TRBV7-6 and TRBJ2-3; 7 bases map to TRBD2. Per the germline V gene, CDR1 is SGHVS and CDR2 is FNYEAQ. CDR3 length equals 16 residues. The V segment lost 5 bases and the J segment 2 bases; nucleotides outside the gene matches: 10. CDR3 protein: CASSRAGTMNTDTQYF. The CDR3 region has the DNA TGTGCCAGCAGCAGGGCGGGGACTATGAACACAGATACGCAGTATTTT.

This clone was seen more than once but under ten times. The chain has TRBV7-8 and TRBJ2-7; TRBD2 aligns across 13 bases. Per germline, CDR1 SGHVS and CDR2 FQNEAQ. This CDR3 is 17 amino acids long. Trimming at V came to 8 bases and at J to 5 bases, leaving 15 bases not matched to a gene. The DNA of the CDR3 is TGTGCCAGCCGAGCACAGATACGACTAGCGGGAGGAAACGAGCAGTACTTC. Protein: CASRAQIRLAGGNEQYF.

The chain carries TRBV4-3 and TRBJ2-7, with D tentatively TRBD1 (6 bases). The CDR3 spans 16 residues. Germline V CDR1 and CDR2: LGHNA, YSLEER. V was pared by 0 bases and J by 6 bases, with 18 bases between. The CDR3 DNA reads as TGCGCCAGCAGCCAAGATAGGGCAGGGGTAAAGAGCGAGCAGTACTTC. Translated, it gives CASSQDRAGVKSEQYF.